This T cell receptor beta chain was obtained from a study of T cells in localized non-small cell lung cancer. Study-wide findings and caveats: Prolonged overall survival went with higher T cell density in the blood. Investigators sequenced only a single tumor region, leaving heterogeneity possible. Out of the top 100 tumor clones, a median around 57 were seen in adjacent lung.

V was pared by 8 bases and J by 3 bases, with 12 bases of the junction left unmatched. CDR1 and CDR2 from the germline V gene are KGHSH and LQKENI. The length of the CDR3 is 16 residues. Data came from immunoSEQ multiplex PCR; TCRdb stores just in-frame clones and leaves some out. The top ten hold approximately 10% of the sample, which has about 960 clones, roughly 21% seen once. This clone was counted between two and nine times. Antigen unknown. The chain recombines TRBV18 with TRBJ2-2; 7 positions match TRBD2. This sample comprised lung tumor tissue, obtained before any cancer treatment. The TCR was taken from a man aged 35-69 years with stage II squamous cell lung carcinoma. CDR3 nucleotide sequence: TGTGCCAGCACGTCTACCGGGACTACCTACACCGGGGAGCTGTTTTTT. Translating it yields CASTSTGTTYTGELFF.